What follows are 18 T cell receptor beta chains derived from one specimen sequenced in a study of regulatory T cells in long-lasting Graves disease. Time point here: newly diagnosed GD, antithyroid drugs for less than 3 months. PBMCs were the source of the RNA used for TCR sequencing. CDR3-region Arm-PCR and iRepertoire HTBI primers produced the TCR beta libraries. TCRdb independently ran MiXCR on the multiplex PCR reads; one entry per CDR3 protein. The repertoire includes hundreds of thousands of distinct CDR3 sequences, about 14% of them detected once, and about 20% sits in the top ten. The source material was peripheral blood mononuclear cells (PBMCs), sampled at new diagnosis, from a patient treated with antithyroid drugs. These receptors came from a female donor with Graves disease.

This clonotype was counted between two and nine times. The chain recombines TRBV4-3 with TRBJ2-7, with 7 bases lining up with TRBD1. This CDR3 comprises 16 residues. V dropped 0 bases and J dropped 1; count of bases not matched to a gene: 6. Germline V gene data show CDR1 as LGHNA and CDR2 as YSLEER. Here the CDR3 DNA reads TGCGCCAGCAGCCAAGATTGGAGACAGGGTTCCTACGAGCAGTACTTC. It is translated as CASSQDWRQGSYEQYF.

This clonotype was picked up many times. This chain uses TRBV15 with TRBJ2-7, with 7 nucleotides matching TRBD1. V lost 5 bases to trimming and J lost 6 bases; unmatched junction nucleotides: 4. Looked up from germline, CDR1 is LNHNV and CDR2 is YYDKDF (reference sequence). The CDR3 has 12 residues. The CDR3 DNA reads as TGTGCCACCAGCCGCACAGGGGTCGAGCAGTACTTC. It encodes CATSRTGVEQYF.

This clonotype has only a few counts. The J gene is TRBJ2-1, the V gene TRBV7-9; the match to TRBD2 covers 14 bases. Germline CDR1 and CDR2: SEHNR and FQNEAQ (reference sequence). Trimming removed 2 bases from V and 8 bases from J; junction bases left unmatched: 8. The CDR3 is 17 residues long. Here the CDR3 reads CASSLPLTSGRADEQFF. For the CDR3, the DNA is TGTGCCAGCAGCTTACCCCTGACTAGCGGGAGGGCCGATGAGCAGTTCTTC.

This clonotype was observed many times. The V gene is TRBV20-1, the J gene TRBJ1-1, with TRBD1 as a possible D gene (6 bases). Germline CDR1 is DFQATT and CDR2 is SNEGSKA (reference sequence). This CDR3 is built from 11 residues. V lost 4 bases to trimming and J lost 5 bases, with 8 bases between them. CDR3 sequence (DNA): TGCAGTGCTAAACAGGGAACTGAAGCTTTCTTT. Residues: CSAKQGTEAFF.

This clonotype was seen ten or more times. The rearrangement uses TRBV5-6 and TRBJ2-1; D not certain. The CDR3 runs to 16 residues. Germline-derived CDR1 and CDR2 are SGHDT and YYEEEE. Deletions cut 0 bases from V and 0 bases from J, with 10 bases between. DNA of the CDR3: TGTGCCAGCAGCTTGGTTGGGGTCCCCTCCTACAATGAGCAGTTCTTC. It yields the protein CASSLVGVPSYNEQFF.

This clonotype was detected once. DNA for the CDR3: TGCAGTGCTAGACAGGACAGGGGCTACAATGAGCAGTTCTTC. Its protein product is CSARQDRGYNEQFF. J is TRBJ2-1 and V is TRBV20-1; 9 nucleotides line up with TRBD1. Germline-derived CDR1 and CDR2 are DFQATT and SNEGSKA (reference sequence). V trimming: 2 bases; J trimming: 3 bases; junction bases outside the gene matches: 2. The CDR3 extends over 14 amino acids.

Many counts were recorded for this clonotype. V is TRBV29-1 and J is TRBJ2-7, with 12 bases lining up with TRBD2. V trimming: 1 base; J trimming: 1 base; junction bases outside the gene matches: 2. CDR1 SQVTM and CDR2 ANQGSEA come from the germline V gene. The CDR3 length is 15 residues. CDR3 bases: TGCAGCGTTGAAGGGCTAGCGGGAGGGTCCTACGAGCAGTACTTC. Amino acids: CSVEGLAGGSYEQYF.

This clonotype was counted ten times or more. The rearrangement uses TRBV10-3 and TRBJ2-1, with a weak D call TRBD1 (5 bases). CDR3 length equals 16 residues. CDR1 ENHRY and CDR2 SYGVKD come from the germline V gene. The ends were cut back, 0 bases at V and 1 base at J, with 10 bases in the middle. The CDR3 loop is CAISESADTSYNEQFF. Written as DNA, the CDR3 is TGTGCCATCAGTGAGTCGGCGGACACTTCCTACAATGAGCAGTTCTTC.

The chain has TRBV19 and TRBJ2-1, with D tentatively TRBD2 (6 bases). The CDR3 covers 12 residues. Germline CDR1 is LNHDA and CDR2 is SQIVND (reference sequence). V gave up 7 bases and J gave up 13 bases, with 17 bases separating them. The DNA of the CDR3 is TGTGCCAGTATAGGAAGCGGGCCGCTTCAGTTCTTC. Encoded protein: CASIGSGPLQFF.

The sample holds a few counts of this clonotype. The chain links TRBV2 to TRBJ2-3; 10 bases match TRBD2. The trim removed 3 bases at V and 6 bases at J, leaving 3 bases unmatched. CDR1 SNHLY and CDR2 FYNNEI come from the germline V gene. CDR3 length: 14 residues. The CDR3 sequence: CASSDSGRRDTQYF. DNA for the CDR3: TGTGCCAGCAGTGATAGCGGGAGGAGGGATACGCAGTATTTT.

The chain employs TRBV20-1 and TRBJ2-3, with TRBD2 matching over 11 bases. This CDR3 has 19 residues. Germline V gene lookup returns CDR1 DFQATT and CDR2 SNEGSKA (reference sequence). After removal of 0 bases from V and 1 base from J, the junction contained 12 bases not matched to a gene. The CDR3 reads CSARDPLAGGKLRTDTQYF. The CDR3 DNA is TGCAGTGCTAGAGATCCCCTAGCGGGGGGAAAACTACGCACAGATACGCAGTATTTT.

This clonotype was recorded many times. Here the CDR3 DNA reads TGTGCCAGCAGCTTAGTATCGATGACCGGGGAGCTGTTTTTT. It codes for CASSLVSMTGELFF. The chain is built from TRBV7-9 and TRBJ2-2; D call uncertain. The V end was cut by 1 base, the J end by 5 bases, with 8 bases between. The CDR3 totals 14 residues. Germline CDR1 SEHNR, CDR2 FQNEAQ (reference sequence).

This clonotype was counted at least ten times. The V gene is TRBV28, the J gene TRBJ2-1; perhaps TRBD2 as D (6 bases). Germline lookup yields CDR1 MDHEN and CDR2 SYDVKM. The germline V and J ends were trimmed by 4 bases and 4 bases, with 17 bases remaining between them. The length of the CDR3 is 16 residues. CDR3 in amino acids: CASSYAGTPGYNEQFF. CDR3 nucleotides: TGTGCCAGCAGTTACGCCGGGACTCCGGGGTACAATGAGCAGTTCTTC.

This clonotype was seen many times. The chain recombines TRBV4-1 with TRBJ1-5; 7 bases fit TRBD1. CDR3 length: 13 amino acids. The trim removed 5 bases at V and 7 bases at J, leaving 5 bases unmatched. CDR1 is MGHRA and CDR2 is YSYEKL in the germline V gene. CDR3 bases: TGCGCCAGCAGCGGACAGGTAAGACAGCCCCAGCATTTT. This sequence encodes CASSGQVRQPQHF.

There are many counts of this clonotype. V and J are TRBV5-1 and TRBJ2-2; no clear D gene. This CDR3 is built from 12 residues. The V and J ends lost 4 bases and 7 bases respectively, with 8 bases between them. Germline loops: CDR1 SGHRS, CDR2 YFSETQ. CDR3 region: CASSPWFGELFF. CDR3 DNA sequence: TGCGCCAGCAGCCCTTGGTTCGGGGAGCTGTTTTTT.

The sample holds many counts of this clonotype. The chain couples TRBV28 to TRBJ1-6; TRBD1 matches at 8 bases. Germline trimming cut 6 bases from V and 10 bases from J; bases unmatched to any gene: 8. Germline values: CDR1 MDHEN, CDR2 SYDVKM. The CDR3 runs 14 residues. The CDR3 nucleotides read TGTGCCAGCAGCATGACAGGGGAGGGCTCACCCCTCCACTTT. Translation gives CASSMTGEGSPLHF.

This clonotype occurred many times. The CDR3, as DNA: TGTGCCAGCAGTTACTATCCAGGGGATACGAACACTGAAGCTTTCTTT. It is translated as CASSYYPGDTNTEAFF. The rearrangement links TRBV6-5 to TRBJ1-1; D is possibly TRBD1 (6 bases). V lost 1 base and J 1 base, leaving 13 bases between the germline ends. In germline, CDR1 is MNHEY, CDR2 SVGAGI. This CDR3 contains 16 residues.

This clonotype showed up many times. The chain recombines TRBV11-2 with TRBJ2-5, with D unresolved. V was shortened by 1 base and J by 5 bases, with 11 bases between the two germline ends. CDR3 size: 14 residues. Germline loops: CDR1 SGHAT, CDR2 FQNNGV. The CDR3 sequence: CASSLGWVAETQYF. CDR3 nucleotide sequence: TGTGCCAGCAGCTTAGGATGGGTGGCGGAGACCCAGTACTTC.